The 27 T cell receptor beta chains listed next were all sequenced from one sample in a study of response to subunit inactivated influenza vaccine (dated by TCRdb to the late 2010s). The library came from RT-PCR. TCRdb names Illumina HiSeq 2500 as the instrument used. The public sequencing data were trimmed at Q25 with fastp and processed into clonotypes with MiXCR by TCRdb, which kept only in-frame beta chains. Each entry merges the rows of one CDR3 protein and shows their most common DNA and genes. Present in this sample are 560,000 or so distinct CDR3 sequences, approximately 7.1% of which were seen just once. The ten top clones hold roughly 13% of the sample. Sequenced material: PBMCs from blood, taken roughly 24 months after vaccination. The source of these receptors is a man between 50 and 70 years old who received an inactivated influenza vaccine. Donor details come from another sample of the same person, matched by shared clones.

This clonotype was recorded many times. The chain links TRBV20-1 to TRBJ2-7; 12 bases agree with TRBD2. The V gene end was trimmed by 0 bases and the J gene end by 9 bases; junction bases not matched to a gene: 3. Germline V gene sequence: CDR1 DFQATT, CDR2 SNEGSKA (reference sequence). The CDR3 totals 13 residues. This chain's CDR3 is CSAREGLAGVQYF. The CDR3 DNA follows: TGCAGTGCTAGAGAGGGACTAGCGGGTGTGCAGTACTTC.

The chain links TRBV7-2 to TRBJ1-4, with unresolved D. Trimming took 6 bases from V and 4 from J, leaving 15 bases between them. CDR1 SGHTA and CDR2 FQGNSA come from the germline V gene. The CDR3 covers 15 residues. DNA of the CDR3: TGTGCCAGCAGTAAGTCGGAAGATTATAATGAAAAACTGTTTTTT. Protein sequence: CASSKSEDYNEKLFF.

The chain couples TRBV20-1 to TRBJ2-1, with D possibly being TRBD1 (5 bases). CDR1 and CDR2 (germline): DFQATT, SNEGSKA (reference sequence). The CDR3 contains 13 residues. Trimming removed 2 bases at V and 3 bases at J, with 8 bases between. CDR3 DNA: TGCAGTGCTAGAAAAGGGGACTACAATGAGCAGTTCTTC. This encodes CSARKGDYNEQFF.

The chain employs TRBV5-1 and TRBJ2-2; D possibly matches TRBD1 or TRBD2 (6 bases each). The germline V gene encodes CDR1 SGHRS and CDR2 YFSETQ. The CDR3 is 18 amino acids. Trimming stripped 4 bases from V and 0 bases from J, with 19 bases between. The CDR3 nucleotides read TGCGCCAGCAGCGGCCCGGGGGCAGGAGATGCGAACACCGGGGAGCTGTTTTTT. Protein: CASSGPGAGDANTGELFF.

This clonotype has only a few counts. The chain combines TRBV4-2 with TRBJ2-7; D is unresolved. V gave up 0 bases and J gave up 4 bases, with 7 bases separating them. Germline loops: CDR1 LGHNA, CDR2 YNFKEQ. CDR3 length: 13 amino acids. The CDR3: CASSQEVDYEQYF. CDR3 bases: TGTGCCAGCAGCCAAGAGGTAGATTACGAGCAGTACTTC.

This clonotype was seen repeatedly, ten times or more. V usage is TRBV6-4 and J usage is TRBJ2-1, with D possibly being TRBD1 (6 bases). The V and J ends lost 6 bases and 1 base respectively, with 13 bases between them. This CDR3 region has 15 residues. The germline V gene encodes CDR1 MRHNA and CDR2 SNTAGT. The CDR3 protein is CASSEQGLSYNEQFF. CDR3 in DNA: TGTGCCAGCAGCGAACAGGGTTTATCCTACAATGAGCAGTTCTTC.

V is TRBV10-3 and J is TRBJ1-1; 10 bases agree with TRBD1. V shed 2 bases and J 4 bases; nucleotides not matched to a gene: 4. Germline lookup yields CDR1 ENHRY and CDR2 SYGVKD. This CDR3 contains 15 residues. The DNA for the CDR3 is TGTGCCATCAGTGAGAATCGGGACAGGGGCACTGAAGCTTTCTTT. Translation gives CAISENRDRGTEAFF.

This clonotype has just a few counts. The rearrangement joins TRBV7-9 to TRBJ2-1; 11 bases align to TRBD2. V shed 3 bases and J 9 bases; nucleotides not matched to a gene: 7. The CDR3 has 15 amino acids. The germline gives CDR1 SEHNR, CDR2 FQNEAQ (reference sequence). DNA for the CDR3: TGTGCCAGCAGCTTTGTAGCGGGGGGGCTCAGTGAGCAGTTCTTC. Translation gives CASSFVAGGLSEQFF.

This clonotype showed up just once. The chain carries TRBV5-4 and TRBJ2-1, with D tentatively TRBD1 or TRBD2 (5 bases each). Germline CDR1 SGHNT, CDR2 YYREEE (reference sequence). V lost 3 bases and J 5 bases, leaving 15 bases between the germline ends. The CDR3 extends over 15 amino acids. CDR3 residues: CASSSAGTVNNEQFF. CDR3 bases: TGTGCCAGCAGCTCCGCCGGGACGGTAAACAATGAGCAGTTCTTC.

The rearrangement joins TRBV7-3 to TRBJ2-1; 8 nucleotides align to TRBD2. The germline gives CDR1 SGHTA, CDR2 FQGTGA. The V gene end was trimmed by 2 bases and the J gene end by 6 bases; junction bases not matched to a gene: 6. The CDR3 runs 15 residues. The CDR3 is CASSLWSGRGNEQFF. In DNA, the CDR3 is TGTGCCAGCAGCTTATGGAGCGGGAGAGGCAATGAGCAGTTCTTC. Variable domain in full (rest from reference TRBV7-3 and TRBJ2-1): GAGVSQTPSNKVTEKGKYVELRCDPISGHTALYWYRQSLGQGPEFLIYFQGTGAADDSGLPNDRFFAVRPEGSVSTLKIQRTERGDSAVYLCASSLWSGRGNEQFFGPGTRLTVL.

The chain joins TRBV10-3 to TRBJ2-3, with 9 positions matching TRBD2. The CDR3 sequence is 17 residues long. Per the germline V gene, CDR1 is ENHRY and CDR2 is SYGVKD. V shed 11 bases and J 3 bases; nucleotides not matched to a gene: 18. The CDR3 reads CAARSTLGGGATDTQYF. CDR3 in DNA: TGTGCCGCCCGCAGTACTCTGGGCGGGGGGGCGACAGATACGCAGTATTTT.

J is TRBJ1-2 and V is TRBV29-1; TRBD1 is a possible D gene (6 bases). The germline V gene encodes CDR1 SQVTM and CDR2 ANQGSEA. V was clipped by 3 bases and J by 0 bases, with 14 bases between them. CDR3 length: 15 residues. The CDR3 protein is CSVEEQGPANYGYTF. CDR3 nucleotide sequence: TGCAGCGTTGAGGAACAGGGCCCTGCTAACTATGGCTACACCTTC.

This clonotype was seen more than once but under ten times. The V gene is TRBV9, the J gene TRBJ2-1, with D perhaps matching TRBD2 (7 bases). The germline gives CDR1 SGDLS, CDR2 YYNGEE. The germline V and J ends were trimmed by 3 bases and 3 bases, with 16 bases remaining between them. The CDR3 has 16 residues. This chain's CDR3 is CASSGEGGEDYNEQFF. CDR3 nucleotide sequence: TGTGCCAGCAGCGGAGAAGGGGGGGAGGACTACAATGAGCAGTTCTTC.

This clonotype was picked up many times. The junction does not match germline at one end; this may be a read error. V gene TRBV7-3 combines with J gene TRBJ1-1; D perhaps matches TRBD1 (5 bases). Germline-derived CDR1 and CDR2 are SGHTA and FQGTGA. There are 16 residues in the CDR3. Written as DNA, the CDR3 is TGTGCCAGCAGCTCCCACCTGGGACCGTCTATCACTGAGGCTTTCTTT. This encodes CASSSHLGPSITEAFF.

This clonotype was observed a handful of times. The chain carries TRBV20-1 and TRBJ2-7; D is possibly TRBD2 (7 bases). The germline V gene has CDR1 DFQATT and CDR2 SNEGSKA (reference sequence). V dropped 3 bases and J dropped 1 base, with 16 bases sitting between them. The CDR3 spans 15 residues. CDR3 bases: TGCAGTGCTAGCACAGGGAGGGGGATGTCCTACGAGCAGTACTTC. Translating gives CSASTGRGMSYEQYF.

The sample holds many counts of this clonotype. The chain joins TRBV20-1 to TRBJ1-1, with TRBD1 as a possible D gene (6 bases). The CDR3 consists of 14 residues. Germline CDR1 and CDR2: DFQATT and SNEGSKA (reference sequence). Trimming took 0 bases from V and 11 from J, leaving 19 bases between them. This CDR3 reads CSARDTGPAWGAFF. CDR3 bases: TGCAGTGCTAGAGACACAGGGCCAGCGTGGGGCGCTTTCTTT.

The genes are TRBV5-1 and TRBJ2-7; TRBD1 agrees at 11 bases. The V segment lost 3 bases and the J segment 6 bases; nucleotides outside the gene matches: 14. Germline V CDR1 and CDR2: SGHRS, YFSETQ. This CDR3 has 17 residues. CDR3 in DNA: TGCGCCAGCAGCTGGGGACAGGGGGTTTCGGCGGCTGGCGAGCAGTACTTC. Protein: CASSWGQGVSAAGEQYF.

This clonotype was detected ten times or more. The chain carries TRBV18 and TRBJ2-5; tentative D call: TRBD1 (5 bases). The CDR3 is 15 amino acids. V was shortened by 4 bases and J by 4 bases, with 16 bases between the two germline ends. Germline V gene sequence: CDR1 KGHSH, CDR2 LQKENI. CDR3 loop: CASSQSDILGETQYF. CDR3 DNA: TGTGCCAGCTCACAGTCGGACATATTAGGAGAGACCCAGTACTTC.

This clonotype was seen only a few times. V is TRBV5-5 and J is TRBJ2-1, with TRBD2 matching 14 bases. Germline V CDR1 and CDR2: SGHKS, YYEKEE (reference sequence). This CDR3 has 16 amino acids. The ends lost 4 bases at V and 3 bases at J; junction bases unmatched: 3. CDR3 in amino acids: CASSTGTSGGYNEQFF. The CDR3 DNA follows: TGTGCCAGCAGCACCGGGACTAGCGGGGGCTACAATGAGCAGTTCTTC.

This clonotype was found a few times. The chain uses TRBV11-2 and TRBJ2-7, with D hard to call. The CDR3 covers 12 residues. Trimming removed 5 bases at V and 5 bases at J, with 10 bases between. Germline values: CDR1 SGHAT, CDR2 FQNNGV. The CDR3 loop reads CASSPEFNEQYF. In DNA form, the CDR3 reads TGTGCCAGCAGCCCGGAATTTAACGAGCAGTACTTC.

The table lists this clonotype with many counts. The V gene is TRBV27, the J gene TRBJ1-6; no firm D call. CDR1 is MNHEY, CDR2 SMNVEV, per germline (reference sequence). Deletions cut 5 bases from V and 7 bases from J, with 15 bases between. The CDR3 is 15 residues long. The CDR3: CASSPQVFSNSPLHF. DNA of the CDR3: TGTGCCAGCAGTCCCCAGGTGTTTTCAAATTCACCCCTCCACTTT.

This clonotype was picked up many times. CDR3 nucleotide sequence: TGTGCCAGCAGCGACGGACAGGGAGGATCCTACGAGCAGTACTTC. It encodes CASSDGQGGSYEQYF. The J gene is TRBJ2-7, the V gene TRBV7-2; 8 bases line up with TRBD1. The CDR3 covers 15 residues. Germline lookup yields CDR1 SGHTA and CDR2 FQGNSA. The junction had 7 bases not matched to a gene; V was cut back by 5 bases and J by 1 base.

This clonotype was detected ten times or more. The chain joins TRBV28 to TRBJ1-5; TRBD1 aligns across 7 bases. Germline CDR1 reads MDHEN; CDR2 reads SYDVKM. This CDR3 comprises 15 residues. The trim removed 11 bases at V and 1 base at J, leaving 11 bases unmatched. The CDR3 sequence: CAPGPGGWSNQPQHF. The CDR3 region has the DNA TGTGCCCCCGGGCCAGGGGGATGGAGCAATCAGCCCCAGCATTTT.

The chain uses TRBV27 and TRBJ1-2, with 7 bases fitting TRBD1. Per germline, CDR1 MNHEY and CDR2 SMNVEV (reference sequence). J lost 5 bases, V lost 2 bases, and 5 bases had no gene match. The CDR3 spans 14 residues. The CDR3 region has the DNA TGTGCCAGCAGTTTAAGACAGGGACTATATGGCTACACCTTC. Its protein is CASSLRQGLYGYTF.

As for this clonotype: This may arise from a read error, as a much more abundant clone is one base away. CDR3 bases: TGTGCCAGCAGCGTATGCTGGGGATGGAGCACTGAAGCTTTCTTT. Amino acid sequence: CASSVCWGWSTEAFF. V is TRBV9 and J is TRBJ1-1; D uncertain. CDR1 and CDR2 from the germline V gene are SGDLS and YYNGEE. The length of the CDR3 is 15 residues. The V gene lost 1 base and the J gene lost 4 bases, with 14 bases spanning the gap.

In this sample, this clonotype turned up many times. This chain connects TRBV12-3 or TRBV12-4 to TRBJ1-3; D is perhaps TRBD1 (5 bases). Trimming took off 6 bases at V and 0 bases at J, with 12 bases between the two ends. The CDR3 has 15 amino acids. CDR3 residues: CASSTSRGSGNTIYF. Written as DNA, the CDR3 is TGTGCCAGCAGCACCTCAAGGGGCTCTGGAAACACCATATATTTT.

This clonotype was recorded many times. This sequence joins TRBV25-1 and TRBJ2-3; D unresolved. V lost 2 bases, J lost 2 bases, and 5 bases lay in between. CDR3 length: 13 amino acids. The germline V gene has CDR1 MGHDK and CDR2 SYGVNS. CDR3 residues: CASSEVITDTQYF. The CDR3 DNA sequence: TGTGCCAGCAGTGAAGTGATCACAGATACGCAGTATTTT.